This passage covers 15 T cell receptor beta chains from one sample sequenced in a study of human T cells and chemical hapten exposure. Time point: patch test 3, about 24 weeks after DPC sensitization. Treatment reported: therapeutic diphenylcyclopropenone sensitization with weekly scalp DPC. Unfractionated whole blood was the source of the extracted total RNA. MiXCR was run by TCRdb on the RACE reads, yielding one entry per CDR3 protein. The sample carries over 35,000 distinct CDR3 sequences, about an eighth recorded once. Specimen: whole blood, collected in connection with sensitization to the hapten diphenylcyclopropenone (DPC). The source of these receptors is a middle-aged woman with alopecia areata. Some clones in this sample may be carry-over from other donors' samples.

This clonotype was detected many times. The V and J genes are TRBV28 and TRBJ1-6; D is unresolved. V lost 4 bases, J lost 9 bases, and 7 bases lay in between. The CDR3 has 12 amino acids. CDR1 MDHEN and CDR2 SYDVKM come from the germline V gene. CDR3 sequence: CASSSGISPLHF. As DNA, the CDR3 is TGTGCCAGCAGTTCCGGGATTTCACCCCTCCACTTT.

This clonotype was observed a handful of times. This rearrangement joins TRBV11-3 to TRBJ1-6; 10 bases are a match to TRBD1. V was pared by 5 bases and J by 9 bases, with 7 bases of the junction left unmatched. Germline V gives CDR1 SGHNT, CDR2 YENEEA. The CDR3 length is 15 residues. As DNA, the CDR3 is TGTGCCAGCAGCCAACAGACAGGGGGCCGTTCACCCCTCCACTTT. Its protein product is CASSQQTGGRSPLHF. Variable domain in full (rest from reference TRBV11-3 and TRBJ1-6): EAGVVQSPRYKIIEKKQPVAFWCNPISGHNTLYWYLQNLGQGPELLIRYENEEAVDDSQLPKDRFSAERLKGVDSTLKIQPAELGDSAVYLCASSQQTGGRSPLHFGNGTRLTVT.

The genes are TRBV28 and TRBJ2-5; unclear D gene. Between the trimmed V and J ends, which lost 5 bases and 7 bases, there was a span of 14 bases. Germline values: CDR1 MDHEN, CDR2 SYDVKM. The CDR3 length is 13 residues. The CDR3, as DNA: TGTGCCAGCAGTAACATGAGCCCAGGGACCCAGTACTTC. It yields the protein CASSNMSPGTQYF.

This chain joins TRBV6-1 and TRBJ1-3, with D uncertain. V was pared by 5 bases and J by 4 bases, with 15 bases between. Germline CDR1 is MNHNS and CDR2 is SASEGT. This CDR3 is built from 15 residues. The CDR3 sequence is CASSPLPGPGNTIYF. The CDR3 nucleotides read TGTGCCAGCAGTCCCCTGCCCGGGCCCGGAAACACCATATATTTT.

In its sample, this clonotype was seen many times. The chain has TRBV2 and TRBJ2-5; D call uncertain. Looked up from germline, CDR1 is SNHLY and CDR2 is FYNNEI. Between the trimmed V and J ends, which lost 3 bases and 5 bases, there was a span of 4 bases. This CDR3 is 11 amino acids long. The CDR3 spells CASSEGETQYF. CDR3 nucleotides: TGTGCCAGCAGTGAGGGCGAGACCCAGTACTTC.

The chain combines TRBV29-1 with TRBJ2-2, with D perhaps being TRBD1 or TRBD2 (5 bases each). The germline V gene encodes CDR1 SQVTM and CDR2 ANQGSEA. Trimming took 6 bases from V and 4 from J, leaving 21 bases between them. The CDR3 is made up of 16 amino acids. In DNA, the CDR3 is TGCAGCGTACAGGACCTGCGGGCAGCGCCCACCGGGGAGCTGTTTTTT. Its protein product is CSVQDLRAAPTGELFF.

The CDR3, as DNA: TGTGCCAGCACCCTGACTAGTGCGGGGGACACCGGGGAGCTGTTTTTT. It is translated as CASTLTSAGDTGELFF. The V and J genes are TRBV21-1 and TRBJ2-2; the table calls TRBD2, which could not be checked here. TRBV21-1 is reported as a pseudogene. The CDR3 totals 16 residues.

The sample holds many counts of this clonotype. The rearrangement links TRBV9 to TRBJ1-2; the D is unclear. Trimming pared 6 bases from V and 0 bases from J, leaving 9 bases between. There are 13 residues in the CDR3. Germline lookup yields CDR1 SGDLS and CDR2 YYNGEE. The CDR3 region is CASTPGPNYGYTF. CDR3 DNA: TGTGCCAGCACCCCCGGCCCTAACTATGGCTACACCTTC.

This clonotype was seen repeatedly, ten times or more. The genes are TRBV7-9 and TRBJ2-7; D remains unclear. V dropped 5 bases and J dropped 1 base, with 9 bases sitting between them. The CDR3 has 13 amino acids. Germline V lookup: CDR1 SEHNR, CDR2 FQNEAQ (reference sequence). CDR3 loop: CASSRRPSYEQYF. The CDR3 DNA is TGTGCCAGCAGCCGGCGACCATCCTACGAGCAGTACTTC.

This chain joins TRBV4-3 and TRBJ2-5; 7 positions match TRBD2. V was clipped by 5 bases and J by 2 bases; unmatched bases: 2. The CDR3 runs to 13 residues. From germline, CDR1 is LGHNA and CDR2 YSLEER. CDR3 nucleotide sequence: TGCGCCAGCAGCTCGGGACTACAAGAGACCCAGTACTTC. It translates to CASSSGLQETQYF.

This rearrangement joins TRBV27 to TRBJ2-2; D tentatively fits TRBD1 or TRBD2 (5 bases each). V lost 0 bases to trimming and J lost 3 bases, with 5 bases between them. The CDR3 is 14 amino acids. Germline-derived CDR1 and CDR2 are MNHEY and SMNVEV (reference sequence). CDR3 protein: CASSLSGDTGELFF. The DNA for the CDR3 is TGTGCCAGCAGTTTATCGGGGGACACCGGGGAGCTGTTTTTT.

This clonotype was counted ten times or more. This CDR3 is CSVVRGIEAFF. The CDR3 DNA reads TGCAGCGTTGTAAGGGGGATCGAAGCTTTCTTT. The gene calls are TRBV29-1 and TRBJ1-1; D is possibly TRBD1 (6 bases). Deletions cut 4 bases from V and 8 bases from J, with 11 bases between. CDR1 and CDR2 from the germline V gene are SQVTM and ANQGSEA. The CDR3 sequence is 11 residues long.

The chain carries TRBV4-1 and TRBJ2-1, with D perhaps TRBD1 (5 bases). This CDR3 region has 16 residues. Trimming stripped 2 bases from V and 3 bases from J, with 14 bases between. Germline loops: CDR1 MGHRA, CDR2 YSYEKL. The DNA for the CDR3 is TGCGCCAGCAGCCAAAGAGTCAGGGCCGGCTACAATGAGCAGTTCTTC. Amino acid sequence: CASSQRVRAGYNEQFF.

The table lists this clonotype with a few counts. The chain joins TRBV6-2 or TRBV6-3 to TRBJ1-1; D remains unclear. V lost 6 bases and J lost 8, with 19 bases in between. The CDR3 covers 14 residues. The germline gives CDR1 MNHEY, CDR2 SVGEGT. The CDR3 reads CASSLQELGFEAFF. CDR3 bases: TGTGCCAGCAGCCTTCAGGAGTTGGGGTTCGAAGCTTTCTTT.

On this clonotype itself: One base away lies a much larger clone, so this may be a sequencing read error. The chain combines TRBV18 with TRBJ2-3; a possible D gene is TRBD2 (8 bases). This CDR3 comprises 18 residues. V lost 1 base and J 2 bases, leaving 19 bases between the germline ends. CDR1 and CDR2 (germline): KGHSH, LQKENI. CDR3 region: CASSPRREGASPTDTQYF. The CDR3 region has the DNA TGTGCCAGCTCACCACGCCGGGAGGGGGCCTCTCCCACAGATACGCAGTATTTT.